This note documents a single T cell receptor beta chain sequence. Its target is unknown. Germline V gene data show CDR1 as MNHNS and CDR2 as SASEGT. The ends were cut back, 3 bases at V and 10 bases at J, with 12 bases in the middle. CDR3 length: 13 amino acids. Assay: immunoSEQ multiplex PCR; the TCRdb copy retains only in-frame clones and omits some. The profile shows tens of thousands of clones, under 95% of them singletons. The data were obtained in a study of cytomegalovirus exposure and HLA in healthy donors. Overall study findings and caveats: Listed as cytomegalovirus-associated were 164 TCR beta chains. The classifier reportedly diagnosed cytomegalovirus status with high specificity and sensitivity. The finding came from a later analysis; first-cohort TCR clusters tended to co-occur in the roughly 120 validation repertoires.

Input material: PBMCs. This receptor was identified in a man aged 25 to 40 in good health and CMV-seronegative. The genes are TRBV6-1 and TRBJ1-4; D remains ambiguous. Here the CDR3 DNA reads TGTGCCAGCAGTGAGGGAGGTCATGGAAAACTGTTTTTT. Translation: CASSEGGHGKLFF.